This TCR beta chain was sequenced in a study of memory CD4+ T cells and cytomegalovirus serostatus. Study information: Healthy Belgian adult donors included several CMV-positive and some 23 CMV-negative people. Study-wide points: CD4+ memory repertoires contained about 40% of the roughly 160 reported CMV TCRbeta sequences.

To note about this clone: Its antigen is as yet unknown. The same CDR3 arises from other DNA sequences in this sample as well.

Germline CDR1 is SEHNR and CDR2 is FQNEAQ (reference sequence). The CDR3 sequence is 14 residues long. Trimming took 3 bases from V and 2 from J, leaving 11 bases between them. Sequenced by immunoSEQ multiplex PCR; TCRdb stores in-frame clones only, minus some. The table includes about 40,000 clones, about 82% detected once. The sort gate was single viable CD3+CD4+CD8-CD45RO+ cells for memory CD4+ T cells. Positive selection with CD4 microbeads enriched total CD4+ T cells. The V call is TRBV7-9, the J call TRBJ2-7, with TRBD1 as a possible D gene (5 bases). The specimen was memory CD4+ T cells from blood. The clonotype comes from an adult in good health and CMV-seronegative. This CDR3 is CASSLQGTTYEQYF. CDR3 nucleotides: TGTGCCAGCAGCTTGCAGGGCACCACCTACGAGCAGTACTTC.